This T cell receptor (beta chain) was observed in a study of blood T cell repertoires in COVID-19. About the research overall: Sites in the United States, Italy and Spain provided acute and convalescent COVID-19 samples. Sources were T cells, B-cell-depleted T cells, or PBMCs; the material itself was cDNA or gDNA.

The CDR3 extends over 17 amino acids. In germline, CDR1 is MNHEY, CDR2 SMNVEV (reference sequence). Trimming cost V 6 bases and J 7 bases; bases outside gene matches: 19. Original analysis: Reference gene primer amplification gave estimated nucleated cell counts. Profiled with immunoSEQ multiplex PCR; TCRdb holds only in-frame clones, not every one. From that table come the V and J calls and clone size; the DNA was used to work out D and trimming. The data hold approximately 150,000 clones, with about 88% observed a single time. Recruited during active infection, patients (from Seattle) were subsequently followed longitudinally.

Input material: peripheral blood. The sequence came from a woman in her 50s with COVID-19, enrolled during active disease. The chain employs TRBV27 and TRBJ1-2; 8 bases match TRBD1. The CDR3, as DNA: TGTGCCAGCAGCTCCACCGGTCAGGGGGCCTCGGTCTCTGGCTACACCTTC. Protein: CASSSTGQGASVSGYTF.